This T cell receptor beta chain was identified in a study of siplizumab effects on memory and regulatory T cells. Overall study results and limits: Proliferating siplizumab-culture Tregs lacked confirmation of suppressive function. Among mappable alloreactive CD4+ clones, the Treg-derived fraction averaged around 70% with siplizumab versus under 30% in controls. To unstimulated subsets, only a minor fraction of alloreactive clones could be mapped. Apparently key alloresponse contributors, naive T cells also seemed more diverse than memory cells.

Worth noting for this clone: The antigen is not known.

Germline-derived CDR1 and CDR2 are LGHNA and YNFKEQ. The CDR3 is 14 residues long. V was clipped by 4 bases and J by 3 bases, with 10 bases between them. TCRdb keeps only in-frame clones here, not all; method: immunoSEQ multiplex PCR. The data show 55,000 to 70,000 clones, roughly 93% seen once. The chain is built from TRBV4-2 and TRBJ2-1; no clear D gene. Specimen: CD8+ T cells sorted from blood. The source is a human donor in good health. The CDR3 sequence is CASSPLRDYNEQFF. CDR3 DNA: TGTGCCAGCAGCCCCCTAAGGGACTACAATGAGCAGTTCTTC.